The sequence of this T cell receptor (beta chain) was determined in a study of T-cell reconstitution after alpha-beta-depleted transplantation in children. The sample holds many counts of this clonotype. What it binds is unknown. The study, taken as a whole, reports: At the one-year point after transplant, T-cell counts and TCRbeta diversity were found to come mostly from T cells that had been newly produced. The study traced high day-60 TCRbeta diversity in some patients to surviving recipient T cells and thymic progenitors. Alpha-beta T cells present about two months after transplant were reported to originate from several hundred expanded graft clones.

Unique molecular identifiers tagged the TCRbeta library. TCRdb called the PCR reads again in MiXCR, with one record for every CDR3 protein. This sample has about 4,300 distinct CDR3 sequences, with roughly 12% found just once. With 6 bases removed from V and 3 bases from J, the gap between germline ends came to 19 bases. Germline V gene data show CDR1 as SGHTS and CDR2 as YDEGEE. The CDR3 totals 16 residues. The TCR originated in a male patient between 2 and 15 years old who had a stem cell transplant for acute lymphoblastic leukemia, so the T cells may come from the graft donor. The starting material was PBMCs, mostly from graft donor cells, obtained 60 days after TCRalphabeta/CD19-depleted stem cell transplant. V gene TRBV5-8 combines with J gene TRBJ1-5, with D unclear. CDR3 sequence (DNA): TGTGCCAGCATCAATTCGGACTTTTTTCTCAATCAGCCCCAGCATTTT. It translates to CASINSDFFLNQPQHF.